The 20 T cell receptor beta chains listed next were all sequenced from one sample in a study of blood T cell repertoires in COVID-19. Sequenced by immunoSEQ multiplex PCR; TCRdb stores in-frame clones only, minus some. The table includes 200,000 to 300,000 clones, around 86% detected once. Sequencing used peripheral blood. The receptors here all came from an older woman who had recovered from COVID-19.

CDR3 coding DNA: TGCAGCGTTGAAGCGGACAGTTATGAAAAACTGTTTTTT. As protein: CSVEADSYEKLFF. This chain uses TRBV29-1 with TRBJ1-4, with D possibly TRBD1 on 6 matching bases. The CDR3 loop spans 13 amino acids. V dropped 1 base and J dropped 6 bases, with 9 bases sitting between them. From germline, CDR1 is SQVTM and CDR2 ANQGSEA.

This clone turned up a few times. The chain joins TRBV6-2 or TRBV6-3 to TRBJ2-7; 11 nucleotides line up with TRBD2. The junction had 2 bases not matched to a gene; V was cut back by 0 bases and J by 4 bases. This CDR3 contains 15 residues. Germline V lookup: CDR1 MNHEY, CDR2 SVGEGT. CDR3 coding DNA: TGTGCCAGCAGTTACTCCTCTAGCGGGGGGTACGAGCAGTACTTC. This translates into CASSYSSSGGYEQYF.

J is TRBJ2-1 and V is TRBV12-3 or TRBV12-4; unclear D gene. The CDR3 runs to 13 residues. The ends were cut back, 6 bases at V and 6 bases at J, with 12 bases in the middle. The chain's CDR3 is CASSPQFGNEQFF. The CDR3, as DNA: TGTGCCAGCAGCCCCCAGTTTGGCAATGAGCAGTTCTTC.

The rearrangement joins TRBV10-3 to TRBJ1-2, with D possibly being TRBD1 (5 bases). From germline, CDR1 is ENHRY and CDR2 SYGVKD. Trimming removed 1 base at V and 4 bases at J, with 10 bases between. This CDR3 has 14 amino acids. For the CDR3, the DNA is TGTGCCATCAGTGAGTTCAAGGGGTCCTATGGCTACACCTTC. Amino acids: CAISEFKGSYGYTF.

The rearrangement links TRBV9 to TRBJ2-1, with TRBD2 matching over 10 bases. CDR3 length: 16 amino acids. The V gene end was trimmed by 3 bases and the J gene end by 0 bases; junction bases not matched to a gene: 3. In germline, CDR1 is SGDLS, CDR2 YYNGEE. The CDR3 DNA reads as TGTGCCAGCAGCGAGGGACTAGCGAGCTCCTACAATGAGCAGTTCTTC. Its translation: CASSEGLASSYNEQFF.

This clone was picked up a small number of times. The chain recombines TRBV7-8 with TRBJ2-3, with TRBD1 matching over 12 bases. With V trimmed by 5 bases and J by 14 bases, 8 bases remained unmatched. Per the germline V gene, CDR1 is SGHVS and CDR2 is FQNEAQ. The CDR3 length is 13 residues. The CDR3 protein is CASSPRDRGRRYF. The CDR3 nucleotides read TGTGCCAGCAGCCCCCGGGACAGGGGGCGACGGTATTTT.

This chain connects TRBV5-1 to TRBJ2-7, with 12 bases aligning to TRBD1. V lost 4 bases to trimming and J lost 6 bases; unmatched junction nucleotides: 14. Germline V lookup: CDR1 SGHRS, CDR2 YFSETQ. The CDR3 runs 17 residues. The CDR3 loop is CASSQIPPGQGAIEQYF. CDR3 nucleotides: TGCGCCAGCAGCCAGATCCCCCCGGGACAGGGGGCGATCGAGCAGTACTTC.

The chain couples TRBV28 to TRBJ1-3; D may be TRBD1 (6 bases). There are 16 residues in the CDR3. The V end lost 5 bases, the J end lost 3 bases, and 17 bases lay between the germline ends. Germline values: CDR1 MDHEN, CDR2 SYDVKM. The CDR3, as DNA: TGTGCCAGCAGTGTATACGGGACATATGATGGAAACACCATATATTTT. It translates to CASSVYGTYDGNTIYF.

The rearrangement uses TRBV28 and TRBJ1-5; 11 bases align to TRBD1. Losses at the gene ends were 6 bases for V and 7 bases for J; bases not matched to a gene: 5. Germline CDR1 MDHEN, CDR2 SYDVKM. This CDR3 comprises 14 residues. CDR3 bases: TGTGCCAGCAGCCGGACAGGGGGCGTACAGCCCCAGCATTTT. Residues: CASSRTGGVQPQHF.

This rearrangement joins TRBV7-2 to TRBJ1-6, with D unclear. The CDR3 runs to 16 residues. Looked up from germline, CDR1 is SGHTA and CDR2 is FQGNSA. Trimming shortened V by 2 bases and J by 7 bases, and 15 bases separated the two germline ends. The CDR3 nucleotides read TGTGCCAGCAGCTTAAGGAGCAGCGTTGGCAATTCACCCCTCCACTTT. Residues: CASSLRSSVGNSPLHF. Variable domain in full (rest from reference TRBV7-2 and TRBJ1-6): GAGVSQSPSNKVTEKGKDVELRCDPISGHTALYWYRQSLGQGLEFLIYFQGNSAPDKSGLPSDRFSAERTGGSVSTLTIQRTQQEDSAVYLCASSLRSSVGNSPLHFGNGTRLTVT.

The CDR3 here is CASSLEGGNSPLHF. The CDR3 nucleotides read TGCGCCAGCAGCTTGGAAGGGGGCAACTCACCCCTCCACTTT. V is TRBV5-1 and J is TRBJ1-6; 7 nucleotides agree with TRBD1. Germline V gives CDR1 SGHRS, CDR2 YFSETQ. CDR3 length: 14 amino acids. With V trimmed by 0 bases and J by 10 bases, 4 bases remained unmatched.

CDR3 nucleotides: TGTGCCAGCAGTCCGGACAGGGGAAGTGGCTACACCTTC. This gives the protein CASSPDRGSGYTF. V gene TRBV12-3 or TRBV12-4 combines with J gene TRBJ1-2; TRBD1 aligns across 9 bases. J lost 7 bases, V lost 5 bases, and 5 bases had no gene match. The CDR3 runs 13 residues.

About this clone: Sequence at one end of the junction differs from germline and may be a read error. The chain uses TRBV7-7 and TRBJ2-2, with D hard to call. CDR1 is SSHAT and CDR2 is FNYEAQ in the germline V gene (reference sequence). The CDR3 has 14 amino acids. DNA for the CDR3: TGTGCTAGCAGCTTAGATAGAAACACCGGGGAGCTGTTTTTT. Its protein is CASSLDRNTGELFF.

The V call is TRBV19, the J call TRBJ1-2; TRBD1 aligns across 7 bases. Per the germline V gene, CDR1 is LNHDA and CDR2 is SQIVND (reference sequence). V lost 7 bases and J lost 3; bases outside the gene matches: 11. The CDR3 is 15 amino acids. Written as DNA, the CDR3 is TGTGCCAGTAAACCCGGGGCCACAGGGGACTATGGCTACACCTTC. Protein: CASKPGATGDYGYTF.

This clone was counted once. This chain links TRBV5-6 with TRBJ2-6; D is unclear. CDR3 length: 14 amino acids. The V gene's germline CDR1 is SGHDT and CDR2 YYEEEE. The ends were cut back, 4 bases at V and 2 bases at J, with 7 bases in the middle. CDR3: CASSRSTGANVLTF. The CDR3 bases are TGTGCCAGCAGCAGATCTACTGGGGCCAACGTCCTGACTTTC.

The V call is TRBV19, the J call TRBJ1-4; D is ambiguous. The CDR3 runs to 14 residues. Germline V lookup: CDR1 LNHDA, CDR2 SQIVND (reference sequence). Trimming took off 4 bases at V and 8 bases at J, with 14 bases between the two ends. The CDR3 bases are TGTGCCAGTAGTACCGGACTGCCAGGCGAAAAACTGTTTTTT. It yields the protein CASSTGLPGEKLFF.

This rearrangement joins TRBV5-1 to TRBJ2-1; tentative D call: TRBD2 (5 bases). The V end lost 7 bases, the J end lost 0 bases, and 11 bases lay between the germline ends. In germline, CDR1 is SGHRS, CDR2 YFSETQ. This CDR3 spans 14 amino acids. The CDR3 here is CASAPGSSYNEQFF. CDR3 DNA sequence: TGCGCCAGCGCCCCGGGGAGCTCCTACAATGAGCAGTTCTTC.

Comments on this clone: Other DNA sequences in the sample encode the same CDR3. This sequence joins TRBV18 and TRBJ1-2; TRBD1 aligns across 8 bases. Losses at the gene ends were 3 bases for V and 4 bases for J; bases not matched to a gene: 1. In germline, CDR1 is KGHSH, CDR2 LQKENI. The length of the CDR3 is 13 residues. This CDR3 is CASSPDRVYGYTF. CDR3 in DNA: TGTGCCAGCTCACCGGACAGGGTCTATGGCTACACCTTC. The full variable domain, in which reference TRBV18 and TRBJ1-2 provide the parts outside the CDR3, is NAGVMQNPRHLVRRRGQEARLRCSPMKGHSHVYWYRQLPEEGLKFMVYLQKENIIDESGMPKERFSAEFPKEGPSILRIQQVVRGDSAAYFCASSPDRVYGYTFGSGTRLTVV.

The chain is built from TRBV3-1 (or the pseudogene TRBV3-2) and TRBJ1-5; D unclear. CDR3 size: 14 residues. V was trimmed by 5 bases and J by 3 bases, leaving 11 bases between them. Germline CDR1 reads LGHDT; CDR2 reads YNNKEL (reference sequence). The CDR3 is CASSAFPNNQPQHF. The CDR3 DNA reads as TGTGCCAGCAGCGCGTTCCCGAACAATCAGCCCCAGCATTTT.

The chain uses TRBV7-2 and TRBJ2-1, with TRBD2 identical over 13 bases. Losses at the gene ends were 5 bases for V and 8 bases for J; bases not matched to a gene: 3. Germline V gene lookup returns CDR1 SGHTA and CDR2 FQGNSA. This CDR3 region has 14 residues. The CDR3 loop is CASSRLAGGDEQFF. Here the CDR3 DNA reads TGTGCCAGCAGCAGACTAGCGGGGGGAGATGAGCAGTTCTTC.